The T cell receptor beta chain described here comes from a study of T cells after yellow fever vaccination. Across the whole study: SMART-Seq v4 Ultra Low Input prepared the low-cell-number fractions. Notes on the study in general: The secondary T-cell response peaked on day 5, not day 15, but was weaker.

Comment on this clonotype: The target antigen is unknown.

TCRdb reanalysed the 5' RACE reads using MiXCR and keeps one entry per CDR3 protein. The sample lists 350,000 to 450,000 distinct CDR3 sequences; about 17% were seen once. Germline lookup yields CDR1 KGHDR and CDR2 SFDVKD. Trimming removed 9 bases from V and 4 bases from J, with 11 bases in between. The CDR3 spans 13 residues. The V call is TRBV24-1, the J call TRBJ2-2; no clear D. The material was PBMCs, obtained before the yellow fever booster vaccination. The sequence was obtained from a man aged 18 to 29 who received the YFV17D yellow fever vaccine. CDR3: CATGVEVTGELFF. The CDR3 DNA reads as TGTGCCACCGGGGTGGAAGTCACCGGGGAGCTGTTTTTT.